This T cell receptor beta chain was identified during a study of T cells after yellow fever vaccination. There are many counts of this clonotype. The antigen remains unidentified. Germline CDR1 reads DFQATT; CDR2 reads SNEGSKA (reference sequence). CDR3 length: 14 amino acids. V was clipped by 1 base and J by 2 bases, with 11 bases between them. Notes on the study in general: A faster peak, day 5 versus 15, was reached by the weaker secondary response.

MiXCR, run by TCRdb on the 5' RACE reads, gives a single entry per CDR3 protein. Of 150,000 to 200,000 distinct CDR3 sequences in the sample, about 6.2% are singletons; the top ten hold 2.9%. This chain links TRBV20-1 with TRBJ1-1, with D unresolved. This clonotype originated in a man between 18 and 35 years old who received the YFV17D yellow fever vaccine. Sequenced material: CD4+ T cells sorted from PBMCs, taken on the day of the first yellow fever vaccination. The CDR3 spells CSARAGAGNTEAFF. CDR3 sequence (DNA): TGCAGTGCTAGAGCCGGCGCGGGCAACACTGAAGCTTTCTTT.